This record looks at one TCR beta chain sequence and its context. Its target is unknown. The germline V gene has CDR1 SEHNR and CDR2 FQNEAQ (reference sequence). The CDR3 has 15 residues. Trimming removed 1 base at V and 0 bases at J, with 10 bases between. The sample comes from a study of cytomegalovirus exposure and HLA in healthy donors. Here immunoSEQ multiplex PCR was the method, and the copy in TCRdb shows in-frame clones only, minus some. The sample comprises 180,000 or so clones, approximately 89% of which are singletons, and 7.2% rests with the top ten. Whole-study findings and limits: The tendency of first-cohort TCR clusters to co-occur in the 100 to 150 validation repertoires was identified by a subsequent analysis.

The receptor was isolated from a man between 25 and 39 years old in good health and CMV-seropositive. The sequencing sample was made of PBMCs. The chain carries TRBV7-9 and TRBJ2-7; tentative D call: TRBD1 (6 bases). This CDR3 is CASSLDRTVSYEQYF. In nucleotides, the CDR3 is TGTGCCAGCAGCTTAGATCGGACAGTCTCCTACGAGCAGTACTTC.